This TCR beta chain was sequenced during a study of blood T cell repertoires in COVID-19. About the study: From the United States, Italy and Spain came samples of acute and convalescent COVID-19. T cells, B-cell-depleted T cells, or PBMCs provided the cDNA or gDNA that served as material.

Looked up from germline, CDR1 is SGHVS and CDR2 is FNYEAQ. The CDR3 sequence is 16 residues long. V lost 5 bases and J lost 5; bases outside the gene matches: 13. Sequenced by immunoSEQ multiplex PCR; TCRdb stores in-frame clones only, minus some. The repertoire includes about 670,000 clones, 90% of them detected once, and over 0.2% sits in the top ten. This sequence was found in a young woman with acute or convalescent COVID-19. Sample: peripheral blood. This chain joins TRBV7-6 and TRBJ2-5, with 8 bases fitting TRBD2. The CDR3 region is CASSRSPGLGYETQYF. CDR3 DNA: TGTGCCAGCAGCCGGTCACCGGGACTAGGGTACGAGACCCAGTACTTC.